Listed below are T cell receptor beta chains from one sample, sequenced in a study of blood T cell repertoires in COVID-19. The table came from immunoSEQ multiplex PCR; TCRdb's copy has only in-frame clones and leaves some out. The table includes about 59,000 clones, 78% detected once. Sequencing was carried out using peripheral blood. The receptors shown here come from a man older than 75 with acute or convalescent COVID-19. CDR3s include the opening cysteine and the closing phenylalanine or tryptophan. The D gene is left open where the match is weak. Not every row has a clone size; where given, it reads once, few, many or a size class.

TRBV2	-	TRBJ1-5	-	CASSADSNQPQHF	TGTGCCAGCAGCGCGGATAGCAATCAGCCCCAGCATTTT
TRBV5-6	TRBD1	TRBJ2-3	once	CASSLGITGATDTQYF	TGTGCCAGCAGCTTGGGTATCACAGGGGCAACAGATACGCAGTATTTT
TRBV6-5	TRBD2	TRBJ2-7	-	CASRKAGGLIEQYF	TGTGCCAGCAGGAAAGCGGGAGGTCTGATAGAGCAGTACTTC
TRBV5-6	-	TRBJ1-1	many	CASSPLLRRNTEAFF	TGTGCCAGCAGCCCACTTCTGAGGAGGAACACTGAAGCTTTCTTT
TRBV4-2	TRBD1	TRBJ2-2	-	CASSQETGATTGELFF	TGTGCCAGCAGCCAAGAAACAGGGGCGACAACCGGGGAGCTGTTTTTT
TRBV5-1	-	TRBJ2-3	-	CASSFGLPRDTQYF	TGCGCCAGCAGCTTTGGACTGCCGCGGGATACGCAGTATTTT
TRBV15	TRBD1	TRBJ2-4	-	CATRWTGEGNIQYF	TGTGCCACCAGGTGGACAGGGGAGGGGAACATTCAGTACTTC
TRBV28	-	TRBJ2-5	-	CASSLPGETQYF	TGTGCCAGCAGTTTACCAGGGGAGACCCAGTACTTC
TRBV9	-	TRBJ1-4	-	CASSRSGTTTNEKLFF	TGTGCCAGCAGCCGGTCGGGGACTACAACTAATGAAAAACTGTTTTTT
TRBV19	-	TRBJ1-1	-	CASTSDRPNTEAFF	TGTGCCAGTACCTCGGACAGACCAAACACTGAAGCTTTCTTT
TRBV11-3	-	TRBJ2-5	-	CASSEGRVQETQYF	TGTGCCAGCAGCGAGGGCAGAGTACAAGAGACCCAGTACTTC
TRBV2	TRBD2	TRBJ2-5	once	CASSRLAGETQYF	TGTGCCAGCAGTCGACTAGCGGGGGAGACCCAGTACTTC
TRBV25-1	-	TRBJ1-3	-	CASCERTVSGNTIYF	TGTGCCAGCTGCGAAAGGACAGTCTCTGGAAACACCATATATTTT
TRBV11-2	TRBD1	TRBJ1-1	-	CASSLPGQGIAEAFF	TGTGCCAGCAGCTTACCGGGACAGGGCATAGCTGAAGCTTTCTTT
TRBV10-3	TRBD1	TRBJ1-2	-	CAISLGTGDYYGYTF	TGTGCCATCAGTCTAGGGACAGGGGATTACTATGGCTACACCTTC
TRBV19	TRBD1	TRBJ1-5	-	CASSIGARGQQPQHF	TGTGCCAGTAGTATAGGAGCGAGGGGGCAACAGCCCCAGCATTTT
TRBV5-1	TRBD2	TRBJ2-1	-	CASSSLAGESSYNEQFF	TGCGCCAGCAGCTCCCTAGCGGGAGAATCCTCATACAATGAGCAGTTCTTC
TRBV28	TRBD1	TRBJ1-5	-	CASRGQGHQPQHF	TGTGCCAGCAGGGGACAGGGGCATCAGCCCCAGCATTTT
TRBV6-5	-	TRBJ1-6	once	CASSSREPGNSPLHF	TGTGCCAGCAGCTCGAGGGAGCCGGGTAATTCACCCCTCCACTTT
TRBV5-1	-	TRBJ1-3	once	CASSERVSGNTIYF	TGCGCCAGCAGCGAGAGGGTCTCTGGAAACACCATATATTTT
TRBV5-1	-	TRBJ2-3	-	CASRGGAPQDTQYF	TGCGCCAGCAGAGGGGGGGCGCCACAAGATACGCAGTATTTT
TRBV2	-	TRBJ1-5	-	CASGSLRSNQPQHF	TGTGCCAGCGGGTCCCTCAGGAGCAATCAGCCCCAGCATTTT
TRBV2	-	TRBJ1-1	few	CASSNQGWNTEAFF	TGTGCCAGCAGTAACCAGGGTTGGAACACTGAAGCTTTCTTT
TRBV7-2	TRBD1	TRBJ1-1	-	CASSLVWDRGLPTEAFF	TGTGCCAGCAGCTTAGTGTGGGACAGGGGGCTACCCACTGAAGCTTTCTTT
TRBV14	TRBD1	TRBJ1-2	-	CASSQTTGINGYTF	TGTGCCAGCAGCCAAACGACAGGGATCAATGGCTACACCTTC
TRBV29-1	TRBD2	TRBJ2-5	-	CSVEGGLAGARETQYF	TGCAGCGTTGAAGGGGGACTAGCGGGAGCGAGAGAGACCCAGTACTTC
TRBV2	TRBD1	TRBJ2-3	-	CASSAGTATFTDTQYF	TGTGCCAGCAGTGCCGGGACAGCGACGTTCACAGATACGCAGTATTTT
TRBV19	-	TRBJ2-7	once	CASSIGAFYEQYF	TGTGCCAGTAGTATAGGAGCATTCTACGAGCAGTACTTC
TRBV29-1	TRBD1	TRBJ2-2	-	CSVGQGFNTGELFF	TGCAGCGTTGGACAGGGTTTTAACACCGGGGAGCTGTTTTTT
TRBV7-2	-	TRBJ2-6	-	CASQPGSGANVLTF	TGTGCCAGCCAACCAGGGTCTGGGGCCAACGTCCTGACTTTC
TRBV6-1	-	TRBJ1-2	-	CASSDGGRGYGYTF	TGTGCCAGCAGTGATGGTGGCAGGGGATATGGCTACACCTTC
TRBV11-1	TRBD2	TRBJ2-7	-	CASSSSNRDYSYEQYF	TGTGCCAGCAGCTCATCTAATCGGGACTACTCCTACGAGCAGTACTTC
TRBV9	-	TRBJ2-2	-	CASSVAGENTGELFF	TGTGCCAGCAGCGTAGCGGGAGAGAACACCGGGGAGCTGTTTTTT
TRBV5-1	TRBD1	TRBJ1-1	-	CASSVGQRSEAFF	TGCGCCAGCAGCGTGGGACAGCGATCCGAAGCTTTCTTT
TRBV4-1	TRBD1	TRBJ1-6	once	CASSQGQGNSPLHF	TGCGCCAGCAGCCAGGGACAGGGCAATTCACCCCTCCACTTT
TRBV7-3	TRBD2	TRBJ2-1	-	CASSFTAGGYNEQFF	TGTGCCAGCAGCTTTACAGCGGGAGGATACAATGAGCAGTTCTTC
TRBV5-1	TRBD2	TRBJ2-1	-	CASSYRLAGTYSEQFF	TGCGCCAGCAGCTATCGACTAGCGGGGACTTACAGTGAGCAGTTCTTC
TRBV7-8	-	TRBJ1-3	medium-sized	CASSRNRDSGNTIYF	TGTGCCAGCAGCCGAAACAGGGACTCTGGAAACACCATATATTTT
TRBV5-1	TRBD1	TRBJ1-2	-	CASSYGTDLNYGYTF	TGCGCCAGCAGCTACGGGACAGACCTAAACTATGGCTACACCTTC
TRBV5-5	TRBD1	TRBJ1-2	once	CASSSATGQQTYGYTF	TGTGCCAGCAGCTCGGCTACGGGACAGCAAACCTATGGCTACACCTTC